A single count supports the clone carrying this T cell receptor (beta chain). Trimming cost V 6 bases and J 8 bases, with 16 bases left between them. CDR3 length: 14 amino acids. The germline V gene encodes CDR1 LGHNA and CDR2 YSLEER. The data were obtained in a study of shared clonotypes between healthy human individuals. Produced via immunoSEQ multiplex PCR; TCRdb's table is partial and in-frame only. This sample carries some 1.5 million clones, nearly 99% of them seen once, and the ten largest clones take roughly 0.45%. This chain uses TRBV4-3 with TRBJ1-4, with D hard to call. Sequenced input: naive CD4+ T cells sorted from blood. Documented subset: CD45RA+ positively selected. This receptor was identified in a man under 40 in good health. Written as DNA, the CDR3 is TGCGCCAGCAGTGCAGGCCCGTGGGAGGAAAAACTGTTTTTT. Its translation: CASSAGPWEEKLFF.